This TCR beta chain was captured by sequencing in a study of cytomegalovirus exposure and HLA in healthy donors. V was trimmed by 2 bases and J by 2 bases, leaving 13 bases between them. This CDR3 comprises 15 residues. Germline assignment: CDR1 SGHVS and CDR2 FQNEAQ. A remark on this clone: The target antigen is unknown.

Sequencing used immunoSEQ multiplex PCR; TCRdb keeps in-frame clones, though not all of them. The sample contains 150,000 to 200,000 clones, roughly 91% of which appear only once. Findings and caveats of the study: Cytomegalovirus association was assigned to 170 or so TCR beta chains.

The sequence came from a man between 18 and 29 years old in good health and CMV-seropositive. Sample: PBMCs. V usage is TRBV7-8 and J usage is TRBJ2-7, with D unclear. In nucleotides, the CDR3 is TGTGCCAGCAGCTTATGGGCCACCGGAACCTACGAGCAGTACTTC. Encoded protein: CASSLWATGTYEQYF.